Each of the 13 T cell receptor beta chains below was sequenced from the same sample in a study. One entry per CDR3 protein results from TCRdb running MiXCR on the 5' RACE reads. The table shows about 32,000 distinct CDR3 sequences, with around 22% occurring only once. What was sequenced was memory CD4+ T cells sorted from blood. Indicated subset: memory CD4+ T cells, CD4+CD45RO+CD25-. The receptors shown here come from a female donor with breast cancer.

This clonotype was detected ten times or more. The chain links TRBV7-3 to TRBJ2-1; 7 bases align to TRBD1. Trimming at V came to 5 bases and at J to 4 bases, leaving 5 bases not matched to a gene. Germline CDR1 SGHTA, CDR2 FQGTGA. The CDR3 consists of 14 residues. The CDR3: CASSRGQLYNEQFF. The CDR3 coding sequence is TGTGCCAGCAGCCGGGGACAGCTTTACAATGAGCAGTTCTTC.

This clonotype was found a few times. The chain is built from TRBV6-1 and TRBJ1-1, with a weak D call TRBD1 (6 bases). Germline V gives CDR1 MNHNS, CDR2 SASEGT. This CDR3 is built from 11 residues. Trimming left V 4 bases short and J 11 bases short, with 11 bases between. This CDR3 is CASSVTGPAFF. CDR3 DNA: TGTGCCAGCAGTGTTACAGGGCCCGCTTTCTTT.

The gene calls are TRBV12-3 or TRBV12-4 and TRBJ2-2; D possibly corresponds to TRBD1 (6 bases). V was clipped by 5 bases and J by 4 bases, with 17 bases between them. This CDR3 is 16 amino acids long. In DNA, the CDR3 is TGTGCCAGCAGTCGCCATGGGGACATACCCACCGGGGAGCTGTTTTTT. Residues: CASSRHGDIPTGELFF.

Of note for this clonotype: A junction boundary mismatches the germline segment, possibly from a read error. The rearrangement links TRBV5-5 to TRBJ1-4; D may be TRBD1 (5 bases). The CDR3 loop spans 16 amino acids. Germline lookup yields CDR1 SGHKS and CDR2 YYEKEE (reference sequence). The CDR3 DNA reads TGTGCCAGCAGCTTGGAATGGGGGGTGACTAACGAAAAACTGTTTTTT. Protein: CASSLEWGVTNEKLFF.

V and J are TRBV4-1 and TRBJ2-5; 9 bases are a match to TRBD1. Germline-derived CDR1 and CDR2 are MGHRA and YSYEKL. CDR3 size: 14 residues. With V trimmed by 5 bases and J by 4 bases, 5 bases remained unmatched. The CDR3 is CASSATTGGETQYF. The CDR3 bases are TGCGCCAGCAGCGCTACGACAGGGGGAGAGACCCAGTACTTC.

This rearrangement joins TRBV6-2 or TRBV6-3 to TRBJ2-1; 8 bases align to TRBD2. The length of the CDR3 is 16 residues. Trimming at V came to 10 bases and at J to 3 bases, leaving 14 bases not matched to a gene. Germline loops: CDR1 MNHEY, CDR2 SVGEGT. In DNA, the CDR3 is TGTGCCACCCAAGGCAGCGGGAGATTTCTCTACAATGAGCAGTTCTTC. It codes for CATQGSGRFLYNEQFF.

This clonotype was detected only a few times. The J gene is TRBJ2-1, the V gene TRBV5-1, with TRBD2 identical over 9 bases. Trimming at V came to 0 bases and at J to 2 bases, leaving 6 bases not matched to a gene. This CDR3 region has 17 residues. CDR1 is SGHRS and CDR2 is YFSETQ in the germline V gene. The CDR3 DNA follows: TGCGCCAGCAGCTTGGAGGTAGGGACTAGCCCCTACAATGAGCAGTTCTTC. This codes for CASSLEVGTSPYNEQFF.

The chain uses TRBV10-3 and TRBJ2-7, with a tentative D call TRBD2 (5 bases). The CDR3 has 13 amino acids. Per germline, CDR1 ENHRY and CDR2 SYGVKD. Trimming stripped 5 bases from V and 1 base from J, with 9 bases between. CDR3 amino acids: CAISRGPSYEQYF. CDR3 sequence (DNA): TGTGCCATCAGTCGGGGTCCTTCCTACGAGCAGTACTTC.

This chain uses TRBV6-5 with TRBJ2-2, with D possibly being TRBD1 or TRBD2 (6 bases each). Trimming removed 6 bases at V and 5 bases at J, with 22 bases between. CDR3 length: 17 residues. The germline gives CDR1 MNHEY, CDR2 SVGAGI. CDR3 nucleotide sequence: TGTGCCAGCAGGGATTACGGGGGCGGCGTGTGGACCGGGGAGCTGTTTTTT. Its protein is CASRDYGGGVWTGELFF.

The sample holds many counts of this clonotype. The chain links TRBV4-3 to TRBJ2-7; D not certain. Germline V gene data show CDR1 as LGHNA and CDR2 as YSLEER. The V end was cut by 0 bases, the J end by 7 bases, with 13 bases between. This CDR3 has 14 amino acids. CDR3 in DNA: TGCGCCAGCAGCCAAGAGAGGACCAATAAGGAGCAGTACTTC. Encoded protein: CASSQERTNKEQYF.

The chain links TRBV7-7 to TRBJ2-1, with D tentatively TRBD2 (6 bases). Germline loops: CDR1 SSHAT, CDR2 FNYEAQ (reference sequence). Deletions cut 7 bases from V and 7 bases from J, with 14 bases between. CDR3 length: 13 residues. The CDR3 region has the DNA TGTGCCAGCACCCACGGGACTCCTAATGAGCAGTTCTTC. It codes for CASTHGTPNEQFF.

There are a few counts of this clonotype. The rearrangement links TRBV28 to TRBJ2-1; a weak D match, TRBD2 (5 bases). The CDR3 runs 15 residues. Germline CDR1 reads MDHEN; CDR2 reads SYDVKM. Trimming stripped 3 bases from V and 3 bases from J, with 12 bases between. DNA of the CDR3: TGTGCCAGCAGTTTTTCATTAGCGCTCTACAATGAGCAGTTCTTC. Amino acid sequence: CASSFSLALYNEQFF.

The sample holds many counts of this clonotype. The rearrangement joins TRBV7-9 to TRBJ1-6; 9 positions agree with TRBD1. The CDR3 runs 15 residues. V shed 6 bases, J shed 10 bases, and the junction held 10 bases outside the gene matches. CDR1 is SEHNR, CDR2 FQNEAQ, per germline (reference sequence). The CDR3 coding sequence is TGTGCCAGCAGAACCGGGGACAGGGACCAGTCACCCCTCCACTTT. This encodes CASRTGDRDQSPLHF.